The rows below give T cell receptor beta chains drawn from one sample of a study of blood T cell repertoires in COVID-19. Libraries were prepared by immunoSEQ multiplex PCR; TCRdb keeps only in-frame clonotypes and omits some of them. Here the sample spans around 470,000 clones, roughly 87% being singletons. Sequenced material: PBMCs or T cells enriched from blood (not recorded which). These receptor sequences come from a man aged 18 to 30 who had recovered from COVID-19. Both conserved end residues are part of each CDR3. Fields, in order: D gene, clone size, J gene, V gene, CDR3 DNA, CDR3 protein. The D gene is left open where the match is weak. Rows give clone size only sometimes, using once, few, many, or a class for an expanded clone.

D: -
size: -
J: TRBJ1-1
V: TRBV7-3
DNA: TGTGCCAGCAGCCCCTCGATTACACCGAACACTGAAGCTTTCTTT
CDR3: CASSPSITPNTEAFF

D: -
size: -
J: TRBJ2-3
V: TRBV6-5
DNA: TGTGCCAGCAGGCCCACAGTTCCCACAGATACGCAGTATTTT
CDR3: CASRPTVPTDTQYF

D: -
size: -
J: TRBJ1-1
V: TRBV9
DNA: TGTGCCAGCAGCGCAGGACATCAGGGCACTGAAGCTTTCTTT
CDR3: CASSAGHQGTEAFF

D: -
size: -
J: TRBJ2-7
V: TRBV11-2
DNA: TGTGCCAGCAGCTCGCAGGCGTCGTCGGGAGAGCAGTACTTC
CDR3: CASSSQASSGEQYF

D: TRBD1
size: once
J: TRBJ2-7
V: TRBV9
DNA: TGTGCCAGCAGCGGAGGACAGGGGGTCTACGAGCAGTACTTC
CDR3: CASSGGQGVYEQYF

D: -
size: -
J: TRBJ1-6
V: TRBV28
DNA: TGTGCCAGCAGTTCCGCGGACAGAGATAATTCACCCCTCCACTTT
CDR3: CASSSADRDNSPLHF

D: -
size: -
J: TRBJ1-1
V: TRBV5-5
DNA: TGTGCCAGCAGCTGGTGGACGTGGAGGTTCGCTGAAGCTTTCTTT
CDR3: CASSWWTWRFAEAFF

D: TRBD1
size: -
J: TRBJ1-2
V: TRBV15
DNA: TGTGCCACCAGATCCGACAGGGACTATGGCTACACCTTC
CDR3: CATRSDRDYGYTF

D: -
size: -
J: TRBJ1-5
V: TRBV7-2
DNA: TGTGCCAGCAGCTCGTCCTTGGGGGCGCTTAATCAGCCCCAGCATTTT
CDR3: CASSSSLGALNQPQHF

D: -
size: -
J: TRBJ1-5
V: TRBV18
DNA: TGTGCCAGCTCTCCTGACGGTCTCGGGAATCAGCCCCAGCATTTT
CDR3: CASSPDGLGNQPQHF

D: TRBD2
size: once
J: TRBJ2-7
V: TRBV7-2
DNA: TGTGCCAGCAGCAGGGATGCGGGGGGAGGGCTCGAGCAGTACTTC
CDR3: CASSRDAGGGLEQYF

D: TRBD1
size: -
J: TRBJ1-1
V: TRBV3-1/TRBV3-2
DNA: TGTGCCAGCAGCCGCCGAAGGGACAGGGGCGGAGATGCTTTCTTT
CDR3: CASSRRRDRGGDAFF

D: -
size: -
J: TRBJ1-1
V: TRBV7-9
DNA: TGTGCCAGCAGCTACGGCGGGGACACTGAAGCTTTCTTT
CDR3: CASSYGGDTEAFF

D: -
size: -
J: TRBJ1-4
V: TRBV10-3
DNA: TGTGCCATCAGGCAGGGCCAGAGTAATGAAAAACTGTTTTTT
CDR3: CAIRQGQSNEKLFF

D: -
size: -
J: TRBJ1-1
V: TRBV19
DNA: TGTGCCAGTAGAGCAGGGAACACTGAAGCTTTCTTT
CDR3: CASRAGNTEAFF

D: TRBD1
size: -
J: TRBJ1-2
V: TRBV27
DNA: TGTGCCAGCAGCCTCTCCCCGGGACAGAGCTATGGCTACACCTTC
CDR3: CASSLSPGQSYGYTF

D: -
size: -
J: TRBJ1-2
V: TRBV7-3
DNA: TGTGCCAGCAGCTTCGACAGTAACTATGGCTACACCTTC
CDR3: CASSFDSNYGYTF

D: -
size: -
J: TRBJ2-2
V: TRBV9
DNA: TGTGCCAGCAGCGTTCGGGCGAACACCGGGGAGCTGTTTTTT
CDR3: CASSVRANTGELFF

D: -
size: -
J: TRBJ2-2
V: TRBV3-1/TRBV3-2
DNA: TGTGCCAGCAGCCAGCGGGGCAACACCGGGGAGCTGTTTTTT
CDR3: CASSQRGNTGELFF

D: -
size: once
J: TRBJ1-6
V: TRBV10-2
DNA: TGCGCCAGCAGGGCCGGGGGATCTAATTCACCCCTCCACTTT
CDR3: CASRAGGSNSPLHF

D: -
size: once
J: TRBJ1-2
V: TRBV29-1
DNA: TGCAGCGTTGACCGGGGGAAAGGCTACACCTTC
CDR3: CSVDRGKGYTF

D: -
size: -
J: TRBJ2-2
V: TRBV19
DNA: TGTGCCAGTAGTATTACGCTAGCGAGAACCGGGGAGCTGTTTTTT
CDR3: CASSITLARTGELFF

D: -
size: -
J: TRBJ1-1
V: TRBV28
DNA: TGTGCCAGCAGCGAGGACATGAACACTGAAGCTTTCTTT
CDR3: CASSEDMNTEAFF

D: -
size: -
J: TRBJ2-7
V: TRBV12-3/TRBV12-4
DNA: TGTGCCAGCAGTATAGGACATCGCGAGCAGTACTTC
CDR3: CASSIGHREQYF

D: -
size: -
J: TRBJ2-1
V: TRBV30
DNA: TGTGCCTGGACCGGTGGGGGCCACAATGAGCAGTTCTTC
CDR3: CAWTGGGHNEQFF

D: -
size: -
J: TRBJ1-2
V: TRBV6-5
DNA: TGTGCCAGCAGTCAGGTAACCTATGGCTACACCTTC
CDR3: CASSQVTYGYTF

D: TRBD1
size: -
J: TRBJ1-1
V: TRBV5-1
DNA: TGCGCCAGCAGCTCGGGGGGACAGGGGAACACTGAAGCTTTCTTT
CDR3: CASSSGGQGNTEAFF

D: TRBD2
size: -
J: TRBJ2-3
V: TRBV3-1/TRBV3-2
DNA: TGTGCCAGCAGCCAGACTAGCGGGGGGGCAGGAGATACGCAGTATTTT
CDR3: CASSQTSGGAGDTQYF

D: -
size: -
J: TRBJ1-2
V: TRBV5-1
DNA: TGCGCCAGCAGCTTGAGGGCAGGGCGTGACTATGGCTACACCTTC
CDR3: CASSLRAGRDYGYTF

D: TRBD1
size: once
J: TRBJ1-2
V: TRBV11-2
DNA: TGTGCCAGCAGCTCTTTGCCCGGGACAGGGACCTATGGCTACACCTTC
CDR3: CASSSLPGTGTYGYTF

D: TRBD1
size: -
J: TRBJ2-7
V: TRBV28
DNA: TGTGCCAGCAGTCTTCGGGGGACAGGGTCCTACGAGCAGTACTTC
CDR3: CASSLRGTGSYEQYF

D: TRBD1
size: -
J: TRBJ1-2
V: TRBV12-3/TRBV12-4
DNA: TGTGCCAGCAGCACAGGGGGCGGGAGTGGCTACACCTTC
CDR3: CASSTGGGSGYTF

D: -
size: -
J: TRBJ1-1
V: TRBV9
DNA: TGTGCCAGCAGCGTAGCTGGTCAGTGGAACACTGAAGCTTTCTTT
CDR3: CASSVAGQWNTEAFF

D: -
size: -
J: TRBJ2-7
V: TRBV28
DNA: TGTGCCAGCAGTCTAAGACTGAGCCCCTACGAGCAGTACTTC
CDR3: CASSLRLSPYEQYF

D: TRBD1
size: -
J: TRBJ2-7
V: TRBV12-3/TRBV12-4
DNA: TGTGCCAGCAGTTCAACAGGGGTCCAGTACTTC
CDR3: CASSSTGVQYF

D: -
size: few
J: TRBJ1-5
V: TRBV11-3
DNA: TGTGCCAGCAGCCACGCGGATAATTTCCAGCCCCAGCATTTT
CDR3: CASSHADNFQPQHF

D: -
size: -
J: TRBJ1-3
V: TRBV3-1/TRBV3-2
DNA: TGTGCCAGCAGCCAAGCCGGGACTGGAAACACCATATATTTT
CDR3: CASSQAGTGNTIYF

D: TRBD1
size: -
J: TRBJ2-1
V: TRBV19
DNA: TGTGCCAGTAGTATGGGACAGGGGCTTGAGCAGTTCTTC
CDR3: CASSMGQGLEQFF

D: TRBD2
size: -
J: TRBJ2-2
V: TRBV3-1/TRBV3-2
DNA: TGTGCCAGCAGCCAAGCCTGGACTAGTGGGGGCGGGGAGCTGTTTTTT
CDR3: CASSQAWTSGGGELFF

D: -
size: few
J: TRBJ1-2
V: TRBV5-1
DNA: TGCGCCAGCAGCCCACCCGGAGCGGGGGAGGGCTACACCTTC
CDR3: CASSPPGAGEGYTF

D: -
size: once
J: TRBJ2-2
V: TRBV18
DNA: TGTGCCAGCTCACCAGTCCTAGACCGGAACACCGGGGAGCTGTTTTTT
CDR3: CASSPVLDRNTGELFF

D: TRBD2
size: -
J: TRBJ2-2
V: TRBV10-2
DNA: TGCGCCAGCAGTGAGACTAGCGGGACCGGGGAGCTGTTTTTT
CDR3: CASSETSGTGELFF

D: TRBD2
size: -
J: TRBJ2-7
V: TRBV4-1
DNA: TGCGCCAGCAGCCCCGCCTTAACTAGCGGGGGTTCCTACGAGCAGTACTTC
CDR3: CASSPALTSGGSYEQYF

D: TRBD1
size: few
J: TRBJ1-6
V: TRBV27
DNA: TGTGCCAGCAGTTCCTTCCCAGGGGGAGGTAATTCACCCCTCCACTTT
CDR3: CASSSFPGGGNSPLHF

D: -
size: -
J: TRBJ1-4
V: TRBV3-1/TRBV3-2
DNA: TGTGCCAGCAGCCAAGACTGGAGGGGAAGCGAAAAACTGTTTTTT
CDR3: CASSQDWRGSEKLFF

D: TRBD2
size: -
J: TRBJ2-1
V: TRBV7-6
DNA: TGTGCCAGCAGCTCCGCGGGACTAAGCTACAATGAGCAGTTCTTC
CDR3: CASSSAGLSYNEQFF